Following are 19 T cell receptor beta chains from one sample sequenced in a study of blood T cell repertoires in COVID-19. Measured with immunoSEQ multiplex PCR; TCRdb has only the in-frame clones, and not every one. The sample lists roughly 300,000 clones, 70% to 90% occurring once. The sequenced material came from peripheral blood. These receptors came from a human donor in a cohort sampled during active COVID-19.

This chain joins TRBV4-1 and TRBJ2-3; D unclear. The V end was cut by 4 bases, the J end by 4 bases, with 6 bases between. Germline V lookup: CDR1 MGHRA, CDR2 YSYEKL. CDR3 length equals 12 residues. The CDR3 reads CASSPTPDTQYF. In DNA form, the CDR3 reads TGCGCCAGCAGCCCTACCCCAGATACGCAGTATTTT.

The chain combines TRBV4-1 with TRBJ1-1; D unclear. The CDR3 has 14 residues. Trimming took 1 base from V and 6 from J, leaving 12 bases between them. CDR1 and CDR2 from the germline V gene are MGHRA and YSYEKL. The CDR3 DNA reads as TGCGCCAGCAGCCAAGCGATCAGTCGGGCTGAAGCTTTCTTT. Amino acids: CASSQAISRAEAFF.

The V gene is TRBV18, the J gene TRBJ2-3; 10 bases are shared with TRBD2. The V gene end was trimmed by 3 bases and the J gene end by 0 bases; junction bases not matched to a gene: 6. Germline V gene sequence: CDR1 KGHSH, CDR2 LQKENI. CDR3 length: 17 residues. The CDR3 DNA reads TGTGCCAGCTCACCGCTAGCGGGGGCACAAAGCACAGATACGCAGTATTTT. Translated, it gives CASSPLAGAQSTDTQYF.

This chain links TRBV27 with TRBJ2-1; 8 positions agree with TRBD1. CDR3 length equals 15 residues. The germline CDR1 and CDR2 sequences are MNHEY and SMNVEV (reference sequence). V lost 3 bases and J lost 4; bases outside the gene matches: 5. This chain's CDR3 is CASSFLDRVYNEQFF. CDR3 in DNA: TGTGCCAGCAGTTTCTTGGACAGGGTGTACAATGAGCAGTTCTTC.

The chain carries TRBV10-1 and TRBJ2-3, with D perhaps TRBD1 (5 bases). Trimming removed 8 bases from V and 6 bases from J, with 9 bases in between. CDR1 is WNHNN, CDR2 SYGVQD, per germline (reference sequence). There are 11 residues in the CDR3. CDR3 sequence: CASPGSDTQYF. In nucleotides, the CDR3 is TGCGCCAGCCCAGGGTCGGATACGCAGTATTTT.

This chain connects TRBV7-9 to TRBJ1-1; D remains ambiguous. Looked up from germline, CDR1 is SEHNR and CDR2 is FQNEAQ (reference sequence). The CDR3 runs 15 residues. Trimming removed 1 base at V and 2 bases at J, with 11 bases between. The CDR3 region is CASSLGTGSNTEAFF. In nucleotides, the CDR3 is TGTGCCAGCAGCTTAGGTACGGGATCCAACACTGAAGCTTTCTTT.

With respect to this clone: The sample has other DNA sequences that encode this CDR3 too. The chain carries TRBV19 and TRBJ1-5, with 7 bases aligning to TRBD1. Per the germline V gene, CDR1 is LNHDA and CDR2 is SQIVND (reference sequence). V lost 3 bases and J lost 4; bases outside the gene matches: 3. The CDR3 runs 14 residues. CDR3 sequence (DNA): TGTGCCAGTAGTATCACAGGGGATAATCAGCCCCAGCATTTT. Amino acids: CASSITGDNQPQHF. Using reference TRBV19 and TRBJ1-5 for the parts outside the CDR3, the full variable domain is DGGITQSPKYLFRKEGQNVTLSCEQNLNHDAMYWYRQDPGQGLRLIYYSQIVNDFQKGDIAEGYSVSREKKESFPLTVTSAQKNPTAFYLCASSITGDNQPQHFGDGTRLSIL.

This clone has just one count. The chain recombines TRBV24-1 with TRBJ2-3; no clear D gene. This CDR3 is 16 amino acids long. Trimming cost V 2 bases and J 2 bases, with 13 bases left between them. Germline values: CDR1 KGHDR, CDR2 SFDVKD. CDR3 DNA: TGTGCCACCAGTGATTCCGACACCACCTTCACAGATACGCAGTATTTT. It is translated as CATSDSDTTFTDTQYF.

This CDR3 reads CASSFREGPYEQYF. The CDR3 coding sequence is TGTGCCAGCAGCTTTCGGGAAGGGCCCTACGAGCAGTACTTC. The chain carries TRBV27 and TRBJ2-7; possibly TRBD2 for D (5 bases). Germline loops: CDR1 MNHEY, CDR2 SMNVEV (reference sequence). This CDR3 is built from 14 residues. V was cut by 6 bases and J by 2 bases, with 14 bases left in between.

Only a few counts were recorded for this clone. The rearrangement links TRBV11-2 to TRBJ1-6; maybe TRBD1 (6 bases). V shed 1 base and J shed 10 bases, with 11 bases lying between them. The CDR3 has 14 residues. Germline lookup yields CDR1 SGHAT and CDR2 FQNNGV. CDR3 DNA sequence: TGTGCCAGCAGCTTAGTTCAGGGGACCTCACCCCTCCACTTT. Protein sequence: CASSLVQGTSPLHF.

The chain recombines TRBV27 with TRBJ2-7; TRBD2 matches at 8 bases. The CDR3 sequence is 13 residues long. V shed 6 bases, J shed 3 bases, and the junction held 4 bases outside the gene matches. Germline loops: CDR1 MNHEY, CDR2 SMNVEV (reference sequence). The CDR3 here is CASRRGVFYEQYF. Written as DNA, the CDR3 is TGTGCCAGCAGGCGGGGGGTCTTCTACGAGCAGTACTTC.

This clone has just one count. The chain has TRBV18 and TRBJ1-2, with D unclear. The V and J ends lost 6 bases and 7 bases respectively, with 12 bases between them. The CDR3 length is 12 residues. The germline CDR1 and CDR2 sequences are KGHSH and LQKENI. CDR3 bases: TGTGCCAGCTCGACACTTCCCGGTGGCTACACCTTC. This codes for CASSTLPGGYTF.

The chain joins TRBV11-2 to TRBJ1-4; D gene uncertain. This CDR3 has 15 amino acids. The ends were cut back, 5 bases at V and 0 bases at J, with 10 bases in the middle. Germline values: CDR1 SGHAT, CDR2 FQNNGV. The CDR3 bases are TGTGCCAGCAGCCCCCATAGCTCAACTAATGAAAAACTGTTTTTT. It encodes CASSPHSSTNEKLFF.

The chain has TRBV11-1 and TRBJ2-7, with D uncertain. Trimming took 5 bases from V and 3 from J, leaving 8 bases between them. This CDR3 has 12 amino acids. From germline, CDR1 is SGHAT and CDR2 FQDESV (reference sequence). The CDR3 region is CASSRSGYEQYF. The CDR3 nucleotides are TGTGCCAGCAGCCGGTCGGGCTACGAGCAGTACTTC.

V gene TRBV27 combines with J gene TRBJ2-1; tentatively, D is TRBD2 (6 bases). The V gene's germline CDR1 is MNHEY and CDR2 SMNVEV (reference sequence). The CDR3 spans 15 residues. The V end was cut by 0 bases, the J end by 6 bases, with 12 bases between. The chain's CDR3 is CASSLSLGGLNEQFF. The CDR3, as DNA: TGTGCCAGCAGTTTATCATTGGGAGGACTCAATGAGCAGTTCTTC.

The chain joins TRBV19 to TRBJ1-2, with TRBD1 identical over 10 bases. This CDR3 spans 14 amino acids. Germline loops: CDR1 LNHDA, CDR2 SQIVND (reference sequence). With V trimmed by 6 bases and J by 7 bases, 8 bases remained unmatched. Written as DNA, the CDR3 is TGTGCCAGTAGGACAGGGGGCGCGTTAAGTGGCTACACCTTC. Translated, it gives CASRTGGALSGYTF.

The CDR3 protein is CASSSQGQGYGYTF. In nucleotides, the CDR3 is TGTGCCAGCAGCTCACAGGGTCAGGGGTATGGCTACACCTTC. The chain is built from TRBV7-6 and TRBJ1-2; possible D gene TRBD1, 6 bases. The V and J ends lost 4 bases and 5 bases respectively, with 14 bases between them. The germline V gene has CDR1 SGHVS and CDR2 FNYEAQ. CDR3 length: 14 residues.

The chain carries TRBV5-8 and TRBJ1-3, with TRBD1 matching over 7 bases. CDR3 length equals 15 residues. Trimming removed 4 bases from V and 0 bases from J; junction bases left unmatched: 4. CDR1 is SGHTS, CDR2 YDEGEE, per germline. CDR3 in DNA: TGTGCCAGCAGCGAGACAGGGTTCTCTGGAAACACCATATATTTT. Its protein is CASSETGFSGNTIYF.

V and J are TRBV14 and TRBJ2-3; D may be TRBD2 (6 bases). The germline CDR1 and CDR2 sequences are SGHDN and FVKESK. CDR3 length: 14 residues. V shed 2 bases and J shed 4 bases, with 10 bases lying between them. In DNA, the CDR3 is TGTGCCAGCAGCCAATTAGGAGGGGCAGATACGCAGTATTTT. Translation: CASSQLGGADTQYF.